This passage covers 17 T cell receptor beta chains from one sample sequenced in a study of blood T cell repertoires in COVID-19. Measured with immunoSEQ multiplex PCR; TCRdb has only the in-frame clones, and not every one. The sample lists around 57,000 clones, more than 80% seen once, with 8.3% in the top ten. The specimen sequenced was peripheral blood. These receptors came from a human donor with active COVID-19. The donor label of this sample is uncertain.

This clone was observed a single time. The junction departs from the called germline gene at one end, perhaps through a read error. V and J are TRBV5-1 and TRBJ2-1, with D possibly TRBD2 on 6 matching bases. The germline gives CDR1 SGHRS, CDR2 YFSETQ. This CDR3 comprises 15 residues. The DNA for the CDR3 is TGCGCCAGCATCTTGGACGGGAGCTCCTACAATGAGCAGTTCTTC. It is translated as CASILDGSSYNEQFF. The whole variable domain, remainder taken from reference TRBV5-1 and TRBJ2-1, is KAGVTQTPRYLIKTRGQQVTLSCSPISGHRSVSWYQQTPGQGLQFLFEYFSETQRNKGNFPGRFSGRQFSNSRSEMNVSTLELGDSALYLCASILDGSSYNEQFFGPGTRLTVL.

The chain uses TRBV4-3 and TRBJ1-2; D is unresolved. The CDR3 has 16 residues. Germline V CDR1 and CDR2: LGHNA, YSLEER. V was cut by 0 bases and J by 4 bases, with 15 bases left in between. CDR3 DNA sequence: TGCGCCAGCAGCCAAGACCCGGGAAAAGGGCCCTATGGCTACACCTTC. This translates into CASSQDPGKGPYGYTF.

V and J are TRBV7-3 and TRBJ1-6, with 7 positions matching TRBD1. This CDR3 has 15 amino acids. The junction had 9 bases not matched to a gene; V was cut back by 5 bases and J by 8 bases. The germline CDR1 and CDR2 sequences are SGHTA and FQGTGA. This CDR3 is CASSQEGGGYSPLHF. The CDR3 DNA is TGTGCCAGCAGCCAAGAAGGAGGGGGCTATTCACCCCTCCACTTT.

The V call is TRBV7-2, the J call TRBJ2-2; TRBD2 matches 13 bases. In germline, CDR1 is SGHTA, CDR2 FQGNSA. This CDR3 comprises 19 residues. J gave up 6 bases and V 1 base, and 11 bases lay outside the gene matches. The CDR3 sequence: CASSLVLAGGPSFAGELFF. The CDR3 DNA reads TGTGCCAGCAGCTTAGTACTAGCGGGGGGGCCAAGTTTCGCCGGGGAGCTGTTTTTT.

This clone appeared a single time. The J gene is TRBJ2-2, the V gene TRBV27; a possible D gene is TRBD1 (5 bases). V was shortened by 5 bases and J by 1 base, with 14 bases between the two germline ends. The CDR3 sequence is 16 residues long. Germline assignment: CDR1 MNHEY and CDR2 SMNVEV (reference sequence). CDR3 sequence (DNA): TGTGCCAGCAGTCTCCGGATAACAGGGAACACCGGGGAGCTGTTTTTT. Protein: CASSLRITGNTGELFF.

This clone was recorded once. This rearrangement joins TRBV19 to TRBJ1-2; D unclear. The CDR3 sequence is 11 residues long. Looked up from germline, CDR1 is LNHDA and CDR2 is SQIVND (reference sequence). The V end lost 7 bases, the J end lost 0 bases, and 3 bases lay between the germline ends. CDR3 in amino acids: CASTANYGYTF. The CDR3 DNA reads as TGTGCCAGTACCGCTAACTATGGCTACACCTTC.

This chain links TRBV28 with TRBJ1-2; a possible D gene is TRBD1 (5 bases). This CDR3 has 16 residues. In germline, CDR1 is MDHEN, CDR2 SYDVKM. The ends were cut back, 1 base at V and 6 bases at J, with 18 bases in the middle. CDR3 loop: CASSLSRGGLVHGYTF. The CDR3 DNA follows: TGTGCCAGCAGTTTATCTCGGGGGGGGTTGGTGCATGGCTACACCTTC.

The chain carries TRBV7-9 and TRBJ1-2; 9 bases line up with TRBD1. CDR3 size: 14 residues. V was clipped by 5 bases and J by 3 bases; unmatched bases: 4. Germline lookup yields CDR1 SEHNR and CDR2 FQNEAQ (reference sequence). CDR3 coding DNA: TGTGCCAGCAGCCCCGGGACAGGGCACTATGGCTACACCTTC. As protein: CASSPGTGHYGYTF.

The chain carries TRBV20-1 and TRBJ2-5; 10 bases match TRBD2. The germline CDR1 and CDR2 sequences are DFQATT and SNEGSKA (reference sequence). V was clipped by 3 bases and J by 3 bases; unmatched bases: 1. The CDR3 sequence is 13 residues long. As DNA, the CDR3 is TGCAGTGCTAGTAGCGGGGGGAAAGAGACCCAGTACTTC. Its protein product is CSASSGGKETQYF.

The chain's CDR3 is CASSERRTSGEQYF. As DNA, the CDR3 is TGTGCCAGCAGCGAACGCAGGACTAGTGGAGAGCAGTACTTC. This chain links TRBV7-9 with TRBJ2-7; 7 nucleotides match TRBD2. Germline-derived CDR1 and CDR2 are SEHNR and FQNEAQ (reference sequence). CDR3 length: 14 residues. With V trimmed by 5 bases and J by 7 bases, 11 bases remained unmatched.

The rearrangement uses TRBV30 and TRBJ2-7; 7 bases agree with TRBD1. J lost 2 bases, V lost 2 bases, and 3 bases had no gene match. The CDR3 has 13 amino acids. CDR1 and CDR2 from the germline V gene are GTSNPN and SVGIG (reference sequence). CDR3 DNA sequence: TGTGCCTGGAGTTCAGGGGGTCCCTACGAGCAGTACTTC. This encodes CAWSSGGPYEQYF.

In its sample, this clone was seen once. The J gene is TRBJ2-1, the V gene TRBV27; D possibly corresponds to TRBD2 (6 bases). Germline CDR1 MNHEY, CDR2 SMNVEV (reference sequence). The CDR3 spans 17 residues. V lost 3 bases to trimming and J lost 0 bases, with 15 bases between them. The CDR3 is CASSLGVAESSYNEQFF. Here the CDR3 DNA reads TGTGCCAGCAGTTTGGGGGTAGCGGAAAGCTCCTACAATGAGCAGTTCTTC.

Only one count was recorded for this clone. As DNA, the CDR3 is TGTGCCAGCAGACTCGACAGGGCCAGCAATCAGCCCCAGCATTTT. This codes for CASRLDRASNQPQHF. The rearrangement joins TRBV7-2 to TRBJ1-5, with TRBD1 identical over 7 bases. The CDR3 is 15 amino acids. CDR1 is SGHTA, CDR2 FQGNSA, per germline. V was pared by 6 bases and J by 1 base, with 6 bases of the junction left unmatched.

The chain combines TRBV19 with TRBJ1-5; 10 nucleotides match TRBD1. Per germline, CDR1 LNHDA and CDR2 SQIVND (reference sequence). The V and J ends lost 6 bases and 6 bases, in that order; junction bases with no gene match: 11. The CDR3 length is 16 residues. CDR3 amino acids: CASSGDRGGGSQPQHF. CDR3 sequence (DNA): TGTGCCAGTAGCGGGGACAGGGGAGGAGGTAGTCAGCCCCAGCATTTT.

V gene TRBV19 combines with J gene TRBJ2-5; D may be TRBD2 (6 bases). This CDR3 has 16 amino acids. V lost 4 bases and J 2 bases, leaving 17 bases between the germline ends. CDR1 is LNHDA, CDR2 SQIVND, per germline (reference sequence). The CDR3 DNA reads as TGTGCCAGTAGTACAGGGACTGCGCCACAGCAAGAGACCCAGTACTTC. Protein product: CASSTGTAPQQETQYF.

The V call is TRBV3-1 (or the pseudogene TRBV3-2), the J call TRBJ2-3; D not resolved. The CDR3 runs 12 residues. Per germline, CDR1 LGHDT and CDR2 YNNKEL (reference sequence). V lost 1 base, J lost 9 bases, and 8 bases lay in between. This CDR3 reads CASSQVVATQYF. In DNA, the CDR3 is TGTGCCAGCAGCCAAGTAGTTGCCACGCAGTATTTT.

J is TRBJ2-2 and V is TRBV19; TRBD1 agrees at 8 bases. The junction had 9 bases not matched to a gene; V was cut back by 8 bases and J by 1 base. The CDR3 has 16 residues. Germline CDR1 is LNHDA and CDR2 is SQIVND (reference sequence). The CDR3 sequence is CASDTFDRGNTGELFF. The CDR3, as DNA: TGTGCCAGTGATACCTTCGACAGGGGGAACACCGGGGAGCTGTTTTTT.